This T cell receptor beta chain was captured by sequencing in a study of technical replicates of blood from a few donors. CDR3 length equals 13 residues. After removal of 3 bases from V and 4 bases from J, the junction contained 3 bases not matched to a gene. Germline CDR1 reads MDHEN; CDR2 reads SYDVKM. Profiled with immunoSEQ multiplex PCR; TCRdb holds only in-frame clones, not every one. The repertoire holds about 70,000 clones, with nearly 99% as singletons. This receptor was taken from a human donor in good health. This chain uses TRBV28 with TRBJ2-7, with TRBD1 matching over 7 bases. The sample consisted of T cells isolated from PBMCs. The CDR3 is CASSLTGSYEQYF. In DNA form, the CDR3 reads TGTGCCAGCAGTTTGACAGGGAGTTACGAGCAGTACTTC. Looking up the rest from reference TRBV28 and TRBJ2-7 gives the full variable domain: DVKVTQSSRYLVKRTGEKVFLECVQDMDHENMFWYRQDPGLGLRLIYFSYDVKMKEKGDIPEGYSVSREKKERFSLILESASTNQTSMYLCASSLTGSYEQYFGPGTRLTVT.